The subject of this entry is one TCR beta chain. These data belong to a study of control samples from healthy donors and cancer patients. The method was immunoSEQ multiplex PCR; TCRdb's version includes in-frame clones alone and lacks a portion of them. This table holds approximately 120,000 clones, roughly 84% found once. The V and J ends lost 6 bases and 3 bases, in that order; junction bases with no gene match: 4. This CDR3 contains 13 residues. Germline V gives CDR1 MNHEY, CDR2 SVGEGT. This clonotype was obtained from a man between 18 and 35 years old in good health. Sequenced sample: blood. V and J are TRBV6-2 or TRBV6-3 and TRBJ1-2; 7 bases map to TRBD1. CDR3 in DNA: TGTGCCAGCAGCGGACAGGACCACTATGGCTACACCTTC. Translated, it gives CASSGQDHYGYTF.